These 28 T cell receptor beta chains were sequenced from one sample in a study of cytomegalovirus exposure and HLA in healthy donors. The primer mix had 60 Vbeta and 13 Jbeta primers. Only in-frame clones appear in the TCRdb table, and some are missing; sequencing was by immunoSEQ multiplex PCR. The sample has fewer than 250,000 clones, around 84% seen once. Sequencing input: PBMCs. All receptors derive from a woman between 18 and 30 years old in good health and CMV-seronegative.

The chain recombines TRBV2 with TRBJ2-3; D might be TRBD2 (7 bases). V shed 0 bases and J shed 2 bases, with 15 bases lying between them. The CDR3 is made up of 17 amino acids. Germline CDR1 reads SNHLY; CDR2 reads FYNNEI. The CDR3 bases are TGTGCCAGCAGTGAAGCAAAGGGGGGGGGCTTCACAGATACGCAGTATTTT. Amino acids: CASSEAKGGGFTDTQYF.

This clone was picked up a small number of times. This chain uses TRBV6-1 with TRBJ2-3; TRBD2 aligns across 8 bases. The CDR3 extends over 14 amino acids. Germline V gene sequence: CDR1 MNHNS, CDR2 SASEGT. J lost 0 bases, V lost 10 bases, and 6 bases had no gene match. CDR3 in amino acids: CATLAGSSTDTQYF. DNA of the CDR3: TGTGCCACCCTAGCGGGTTCTAGCACAGATACGCAGTATTTT.

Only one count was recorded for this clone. CDR3 sequence: CASSDPFLAGTYNEQFF. The CDR3 DNA reads TGTGCCAGCAGTGATCCCTTTCTAGCGGGAACCTACAATGAGCAGTTCTTC. This sequence joins TRBV2 and TRBJ2-1, with 9 bases fitting TRBD2. This CDR3 spans 17 amino acids. CDR1 and CDR2 from the germline V gene are SNHLY and FYNNEI. Trimming at V came to 3 bases and at J to 2 bases, leaving 8 bases not matched to a gene. The full variable domain, rest sourced from reference TRBV2 and TRBJ2-1, is EPEVTQTPSHQVTQMGQEVILRCVPISNHLYFYWYRQILGQKVEFLVSFYNNEISEKSEIFDDQFSVERPDGSNFTLKIRSTKLEDSAMYFCASSDPFLAGTYNEQFFGPGTRLTVL.

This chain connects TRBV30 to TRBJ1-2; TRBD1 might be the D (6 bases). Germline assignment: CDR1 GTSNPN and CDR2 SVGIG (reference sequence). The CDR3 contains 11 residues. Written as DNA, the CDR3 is TGTGGAGGCAGGGGAAGGTATGGCTACACCTTC. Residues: CGGRGRYGYTF.

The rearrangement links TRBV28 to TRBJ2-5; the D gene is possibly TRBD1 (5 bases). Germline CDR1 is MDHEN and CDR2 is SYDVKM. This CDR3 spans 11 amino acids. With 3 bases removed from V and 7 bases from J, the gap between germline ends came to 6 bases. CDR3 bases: TGTGCCAGCAGTTTTCAGGGGACCCAGTACTTC. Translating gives CASSFQGTQYF.

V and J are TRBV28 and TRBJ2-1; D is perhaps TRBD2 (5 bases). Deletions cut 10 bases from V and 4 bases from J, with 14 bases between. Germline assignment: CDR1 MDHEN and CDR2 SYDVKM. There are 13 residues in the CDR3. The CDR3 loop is CAIRGLSYNEQFF. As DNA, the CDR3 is TGTGCCATCCGAGGACTCTCGTACAATGAGCAGTTCTTC.

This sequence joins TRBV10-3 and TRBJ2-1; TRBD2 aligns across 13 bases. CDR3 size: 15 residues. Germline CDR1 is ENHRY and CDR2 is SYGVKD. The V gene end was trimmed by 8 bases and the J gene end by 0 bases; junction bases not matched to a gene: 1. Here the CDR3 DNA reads TGTGCCATCGGGACTAGCGGGGCCTCCTACAATGAGCAGTTCTTC. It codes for CAIGTSGASYNEQFF.

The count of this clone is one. This CDR3 reads CASSQEISSESYEQYF. CDR3 coding DNA: TGCGCCAGCAGCCAAGAAATCAGCTCGGAGAGTTACGAGCAGTACTTC. This chain links TRBV4-3 with TRBJ2-7; D gene ambiguous. The CDR3 covers 16 residues. The ends were cut back, 0 bases at V and 4 bases at J, with 16 bases in the middle. CDR1 and CDR2 from the germline V gene are LGHNA and YSLEER.

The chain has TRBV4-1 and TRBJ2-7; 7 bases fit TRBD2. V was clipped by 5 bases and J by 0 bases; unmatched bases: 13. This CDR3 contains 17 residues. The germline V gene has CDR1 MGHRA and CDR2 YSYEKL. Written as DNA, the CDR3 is TGCGCCAGCAGCAGGGTTCCGGGGGGATCCAGCTCCTACGAGCAGTACTTC. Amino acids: CASSRVPGGSSSYEQYF.

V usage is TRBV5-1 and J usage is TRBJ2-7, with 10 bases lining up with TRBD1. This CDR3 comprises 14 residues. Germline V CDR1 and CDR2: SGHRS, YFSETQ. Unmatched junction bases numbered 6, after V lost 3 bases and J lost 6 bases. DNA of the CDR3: TGCGCCAGCAGCTGGGACAGGGGAACCTGCGAGCAGTACTTC. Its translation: CASSWDRGTCEQYF.

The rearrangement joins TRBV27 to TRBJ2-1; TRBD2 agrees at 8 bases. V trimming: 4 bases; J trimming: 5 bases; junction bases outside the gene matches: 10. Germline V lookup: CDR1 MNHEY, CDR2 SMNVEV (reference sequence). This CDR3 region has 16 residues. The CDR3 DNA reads TGTGCCAGCAGTTCACTTAGCGGGGCCTTTCACAATGAGCAGTTCTTC. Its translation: CASSSLSGAFHNEQFF.

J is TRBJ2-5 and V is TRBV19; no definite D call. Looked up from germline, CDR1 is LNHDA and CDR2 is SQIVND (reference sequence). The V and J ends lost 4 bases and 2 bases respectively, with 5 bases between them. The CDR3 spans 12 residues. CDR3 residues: CASSTLQETQYF. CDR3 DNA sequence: TGTGCCAGTAGTACCCTACAAGAGACCCAGTACTTC.

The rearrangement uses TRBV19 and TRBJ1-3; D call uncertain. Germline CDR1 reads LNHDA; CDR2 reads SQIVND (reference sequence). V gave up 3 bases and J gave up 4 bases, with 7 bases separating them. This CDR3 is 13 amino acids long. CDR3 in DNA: TGTGCCAGTAGTATCCAGTTAGGAAACACCATATATTTT. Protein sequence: CASSIQLGNTIYF.

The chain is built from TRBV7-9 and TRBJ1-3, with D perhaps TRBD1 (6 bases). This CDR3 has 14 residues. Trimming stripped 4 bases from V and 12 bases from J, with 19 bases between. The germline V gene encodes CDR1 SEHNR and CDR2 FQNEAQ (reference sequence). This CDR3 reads CASSYGAGDVNIYF. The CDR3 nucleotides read TGTGCCAGCAGCTATGGGGCAGGGGATGTGAACATATATTTT.

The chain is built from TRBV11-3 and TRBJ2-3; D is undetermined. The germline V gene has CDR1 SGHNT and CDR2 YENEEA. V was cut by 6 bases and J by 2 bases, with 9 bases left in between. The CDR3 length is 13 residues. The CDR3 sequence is CASRRADTDTQYF. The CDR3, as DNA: TGTGCCAGCAGACGTGCGGACACAGATACGCAGTATTTT.

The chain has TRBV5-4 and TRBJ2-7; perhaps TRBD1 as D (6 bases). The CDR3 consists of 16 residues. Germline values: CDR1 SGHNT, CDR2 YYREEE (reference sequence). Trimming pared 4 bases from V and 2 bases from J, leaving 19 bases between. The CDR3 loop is CASSPTGTRDTYEQYF. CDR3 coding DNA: TGTGCCAGCAGCCCCACTGGAACTAGGGACACCTACGAGCAGTACTTC.

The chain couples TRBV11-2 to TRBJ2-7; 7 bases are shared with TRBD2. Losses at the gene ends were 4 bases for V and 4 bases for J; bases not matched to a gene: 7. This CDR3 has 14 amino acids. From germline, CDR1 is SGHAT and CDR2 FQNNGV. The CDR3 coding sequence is TGTGCCAGCAGCTCCAGATGGGGGGGTTACGAGCAGTACTTC. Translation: CASSSRWGGYEQYF.

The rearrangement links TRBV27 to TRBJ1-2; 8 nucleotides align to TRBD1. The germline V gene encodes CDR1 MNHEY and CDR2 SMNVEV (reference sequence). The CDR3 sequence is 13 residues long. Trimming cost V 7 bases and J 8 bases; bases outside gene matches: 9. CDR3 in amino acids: CASTERTGNGYTF. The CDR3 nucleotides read TGTGCCAGCACCGAACGGACAGGGAACGGCTACACCTTC.

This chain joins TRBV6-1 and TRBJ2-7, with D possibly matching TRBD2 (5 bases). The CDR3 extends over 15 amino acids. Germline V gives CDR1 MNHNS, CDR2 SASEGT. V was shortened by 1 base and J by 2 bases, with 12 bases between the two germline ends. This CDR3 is CASSEDAAEAYEQYF. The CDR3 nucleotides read TGTGCCAGCAGTGAAGACGCAGCGGAGGCCTACGAGCAGTACTTC.

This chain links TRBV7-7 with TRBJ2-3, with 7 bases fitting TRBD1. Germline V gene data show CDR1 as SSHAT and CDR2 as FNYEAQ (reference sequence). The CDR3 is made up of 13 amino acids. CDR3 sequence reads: CAISTGFADTQYF. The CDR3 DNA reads TGTGCTATCTCGACAGGGTTTGCAGATACGCAGTATTTT.

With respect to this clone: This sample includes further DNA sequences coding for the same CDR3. CDR3 residues: CASSLAPGNTGELFF. CDR3 nucleotide sequence: TGCGCCAGCAGCTTGGCACCAGGGAACACCGGGGAGCTGTTTTTT. The chain couples TRBV5-1 to TRBJ2-2; D gene unclear. The CDR3 loop spans 15 amino acids. Germline values: CDR1 SGHRS, CDR2 YFSETQ. V dropped 0 bases and J dropped 1 base, with 7 bases sitting between them.

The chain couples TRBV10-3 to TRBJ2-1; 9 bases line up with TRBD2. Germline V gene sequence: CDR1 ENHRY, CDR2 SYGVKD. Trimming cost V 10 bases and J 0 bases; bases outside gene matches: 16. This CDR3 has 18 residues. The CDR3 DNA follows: TGTGCCACGTCAGCCGATAGCGGGGGCCGAAGCTCCTACAATGAGCAGTTCTTC. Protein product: CATSADSGGRSSYNEQFF.

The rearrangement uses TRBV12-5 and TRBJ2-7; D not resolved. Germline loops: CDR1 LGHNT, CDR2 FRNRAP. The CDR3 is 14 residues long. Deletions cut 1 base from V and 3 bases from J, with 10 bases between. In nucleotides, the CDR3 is TGTGCTAGTGGTTTGGGCCAGATTTTCTACGAGCAGTACTTC. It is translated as CASGLGQIFYEQYF.

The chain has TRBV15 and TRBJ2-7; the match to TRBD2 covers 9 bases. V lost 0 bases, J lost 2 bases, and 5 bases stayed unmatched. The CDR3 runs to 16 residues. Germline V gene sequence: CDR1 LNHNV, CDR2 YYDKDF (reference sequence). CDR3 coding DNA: TGTGCCACCAGCAGAGATCGAGCGGGGGGTCCCTACGAGCAGTACTTC. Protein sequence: CATSRDRAGGPYEQYF. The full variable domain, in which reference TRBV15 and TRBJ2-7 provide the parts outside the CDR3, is DAMVIQNPRYQVTQFGKPVTLSCSQTLNHNVMYWYQQKSSQAPKLLFHYYDKDFNNEADTPDNFQSRRPNTSFCFLDIRSPGLGDTAMYLCATSRDRAGGPYEQYFGPGTRLTVT.

The CDR3 is CASSPGTGTYEQYF. The CDR3 DNA follows: TGTGCCAGCAGCCCCGGGACAGGGACCTACGAGCAGTACTTC. The gene calls are TRBV5-4 and TRBJ2-7; 9 bases map to TRBD1. The J segment lost 2 bases and the V segment lost 4 bases, leaving 4 bases of the junction unmatched. Germline lookup yields CDR1 SGHNT and CDR2 YYREEE (reference sequence). The CDR3 runs to 14 residues.

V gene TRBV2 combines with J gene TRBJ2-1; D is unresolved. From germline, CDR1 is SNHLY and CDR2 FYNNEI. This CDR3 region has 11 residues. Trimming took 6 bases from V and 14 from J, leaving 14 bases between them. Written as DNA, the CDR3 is TGTGCCAGCAGGGCGCTAGAGTACGAGTTCTTC. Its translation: CASRALEYEFF.

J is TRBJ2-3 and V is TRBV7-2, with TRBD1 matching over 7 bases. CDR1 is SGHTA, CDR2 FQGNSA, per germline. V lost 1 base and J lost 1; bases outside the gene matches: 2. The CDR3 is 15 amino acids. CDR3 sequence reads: CASSLVGTGTDTQYF. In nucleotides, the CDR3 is TGTGCCAGCAGCTTAGTGGGGACAGGCACAGATACGCAGTATTTT.

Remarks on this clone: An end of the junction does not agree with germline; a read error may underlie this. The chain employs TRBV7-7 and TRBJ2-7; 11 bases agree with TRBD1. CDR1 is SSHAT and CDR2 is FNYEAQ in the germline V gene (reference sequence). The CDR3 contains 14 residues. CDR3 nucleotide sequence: TGTGCTAGCAGCGTCACCGGGACAGGGGGCGAGCAGTACTTC. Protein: CASSVTGTGGEQYF.